This T cell receptor (beta chain) was found in a study of CD8+ T cells in alopecia areata. General observations from the study: In patients, TCRs were shared less clearly than in mice, and HLA may possibly be involved. Affected lesional scalp, above all in alopecia totalis/universalis, was more clonal than normal scalp.

In the case of this clone: The antigen is undetermined.

Individuals with alopecia areata gave both lesional scalp punch biopsies and peripheral blood for collection. Sequencing used cDNA as its template, made by extracting RNA and reverse transcribing it. The assay was immunoSEQ multiplex PCR, and TCRdb's table has in-frame clones only and misses some. The sample has almost 250,000 clones; approximately 61% are singletons. This CDR3 contains 15 residues. V was clipped by 3 bases and J by 0 bases, with 12 bases between them. Germline lookup yields CDR1 LNHDA and CDR2 SQIVND (reference sequence). Source: CD4+ T cells sorted from blood, taken at week 0. This chain links TRBV19 with TRBJ2-7; weak D call: TRBD1 (6 bases). The TCR comes from a human donor with alopecia areata. This chain's CDR3 is CASSMAPDSSYEQYF. The CDR3 DNA reads TGTGCCAGTAGTATGGCCCCGGACAGCTCCTACGAGCAGTACTTC.